This T cell receptor beta chain came from a study of blood T cell repertoires in COVID-19. As for the study in general: Nucleic acid was either cDNA or gDNA, and it came from T cells, B-cell-depleted T cells, or PBMCs.

The CDR3 totals 16 residues. Germline V gene sequence: CDR1 LGHNA, CDR2 YNFKEQ. The ends lost 5 bases at V and 7 bases at J; junction bases unmatched: 10. TCRdb's table, derived via immunoSEQ multiplex PCR, lists solely in-frame clones and lacks some. The sample carries 250,000 or so clones, approximately 86% recorded once. While infection was still active, Seattle patients were enrolled and then followed longitudinally. This rearrangement joins TRBV4-2 to TRBJ2-2; TRBD1 matches at 10 bases. The sequencing input was peripheral blood. This receptor was taken from a woman aged 60 to 75 with COVID-19, enrolled during active disease. The CDR3 sequence is CASSKGQGDFSGELFF. Written as DNA, the CDR3 is TGTGCCAGCAGCAAAGGACAGGGGGATTTCAGCGGGGAGCTGTTTTTT.